Below, 3 T cell receptor beta chains from the same sample are listed, as sequenced in a study of T cell repertoires in cytomegalovirus infection. For these receptors, no antigen is known. MiXCR, run by TCRdb on the reads, gives a single entry per CDR3 protein. Of over 55,000 distinct CDR3 sequences in the sample, around 20% were seen once. Material: CD8+ T cells from cultured PBMCs, obtained from culture after CMV antigen stimulation. The source of these receptors is a human donor in good health (CMV status not recorded). Some clones in this sample may be carry-over from other donors' samples.

This clonotype is a singleton in its sample. The V gene is TRBV7-6, the J gene TRBJ1-1; possibly TRBD1 for D (6 bases). The V gene lost 4 bases and the J gene lost 6 bases, with 18 bases spanning the gap. From germline, CDR1 is SGHVS and CDR2 FNYEAQ. The length of the CDR3 is 15 residues. The CDR3 reads CASSSRGGVLAEAFF. In nucleotides, the CDR3 is TGTGCCAGCAGCTCCAGAGGGGGGGTTTTGGCTGAAGCTTTCTTT.

In this sample, this clonotype turned up a few times. This chain joins TRBV7-2 and TRBJ2-7; D might be TRBD1 (5 bases). This CDR3 is 15 amino acids long. CDR1 SGHTA and CDR2 FQGNSA come from the germline V gene. The V gene lost 1 base and the J gene lost 3 bases, with 13 bases spanning the gap. This CDR3 reads CASSLVQDPNYEQYF. The CDR3 DNA is TGTGCCAGCAGCTTAGTACAGGACCCCAACTACGAGCAGTACTTC.

The rearrangement joins TRBV7-2 to TRBJ2-1; maybe TRBD2 (6 bases). CDR1 is SGHTA, CDR2 FQGNSA, per germline. Deletions cut 2 bases from V and 2 bases from J, with 10 bases between. CDR3 length: 15 residues. The CDR3 DNA reads as TGTGCCAGCAGCTTATGGGGGGACCCCTACAATGAGCAGTTCTTC. Translated: CASSLWGDPYNEQFF.